These 30 T cell receptor beta chains were sequenced from one sample in a study of glioma-infiltrating T cells. TCR alpha and beta CDR3 regions were amplified from RNA using iRepertoire nested multiplex PCR. From the multiplex PCR reads, TCRdb called clonotypes with MiXCR, one entry per CDR3 protein. Of approximately 400,000 distinct CDR3 sequences in the sample, more than 35% are singletons; the top ten hold approximately 12%. The sample comprised glioma tissue, nonneoplastic brain tissue, or PBMCs (not recorded which). The receptors were sampled from a human donor with low-grade glioma or glioblastoma, undergoing nonglioma brain surgery, or in good health (not recorded which).

This clonotype occurred a few times. The V and J genes are TRBV24-1 and TRBJ2-3; D might be TRBD2 (5 bases). V dropped 5 bases and J dropped 6 bases, with 14 bases sitting between them. Germline V gene data show CDR1 as KGHDR and CDR2 as SFDVKD. This CDR3 is 14 amino acids long. The CDR3 region is CATSGELSADTQYF. The DNA of the CDR3 is TGTGCCACCAGTGGGGAGCTAAGCGCCGATACGCAGTATTTT.

The gene calls are TRBV4-1 and TRBJ1-6; D is ambiguous. Trimming removed 1 base at V and 9 bases at J, with 16 bases between. Germline V CDR1 and CDR2: MGHRA, YSYEKL. The CDR3 is 16 residues long. CDR3 loop: CASSQVTPESASPLHF. For the CDR3, the DNA is TGCGCCAGCAGCCAAGTAACCCCAGAGAGCGCTTCACCCCTCCACTTT.

Concerning this clonotype: A much more abundant neighbour one base away suggests this may be a read error. The DNA of the CDR3 is TGCAGTGCTGAGGAGGGGGCGACTGGTAAAAAACTGTTTTTT. Translating gives CSAEEGATGKKLFF. This rearrangement joins TRBV20-1 to TRBJ1-4; 7 bases align to TRBD1. CDR3 length: 14 amino acids. The V gene end was trimmed by 5 bases and the J gene end by 9 bases; junction bases not matched to a gene: 12. Germline lookup yields CDR1 DFQATT and CDR2 SNEGSKA (reference sequence).

This clonotype is a singleton in its sample. This rearrangement joins TRBV12-3 or TRBV12-4 to TRBJ2-7; 8 bases line up with TRBD1. CDR3 size: 12 residues. V was pared by 5 bases and J by 8 bases, with 5 bases of the junction left unmatched. The CDR3 loop reads CASSRQGTKQYF. The CDR3 DNA is TGTGCCAGCAGTCGACAGGGGACCAAGCAGTACTTC.

With respect to this clonotype: This CDR3 is missing its conserved last phenylalanine or tryptophan, likely due to a read error. The V and J genes are TRBV10-3 and TRBJ2-7, with 10 nucleotides matching TRBD2. This CDR3 comprises 16 residues. The V gene's germline CDR1 is ENHRY and CDR2 SYGVKD. V shed 0 bases and J 3 bases; nucleotides not matched to a gene: 5. The CDR3 region is CAISESSLAGYYEQYL. In DNA form, the CDR3 reads TGTGCCATCAGTGAGTCGTCACTAGCGGGGTACTACGAGCAGTACCTC.

To note about this clonotype: A much bigger clone sits one base away, suggesting this may be a read error. This chain uses TRBV28 with TRBJ2-5; 9 bases match TRBD2. The CDR3 loop spans 17 amino acids. CDR1 and CDR2 from the germline V gene are MDHEN and SYDVKM. The CDR3 DNA reads TGTGCCAGCAGTGAATATCGAGTAGCGGGAGTGCCGGAGAACCAGTACTTC. Its translation: CASSEYRVAGVPENQYF.

This chain uses TRBV10-3 with TRBJ2-7, with TRBD2 matching 7 bases. The CDR3 consists of 16 residues. Trimming cost V 5 bases and J 0 bases; bases outside gene matches: 10. Per germline, CDR1 ENHRY and CDR2 SYGVKD. CDR3 DNA: TGTGCCATCAGTATCCCCACTAGCGCCAACTCCTACGAGCAGTACTTC. This translates into CAISIPTSANSYEQYF.

This clonotype was counted a few times. The junction departs from germline at one end; a sequencing error may be responsible. The genes are TRBV6-1 and TRBJ2-7, with D hard to call. Germline V gene sequence: CDR1 MNHNS, CDR2 SASEGT. The CDR3 length is 16 residues. CDR3 amino acids: CAISDPHKARVYEQYF. The CDR3 nucleotides are TGTGCCATCAGTGACCCCCACAAAGCTCGGGTCTACGAGCAGTACTTC.

Worth noting for this clonotype: This could be a read error, since a much larger clone is one nucleotide away. The chain joins TRBV28 to TRBJ2-1; either TRBD1 or TRBD2 may fit D (5 bases each). CDR1 is MDHEN and CDR2 is SYDVKM in the germline V gene. This CDR3 is built from 11 residues. CDR3 region: CASTTRDQQSF. The CDR3 nucleotides read TGTGCCAGCACCACCCGGGACCAGCAGTCCTTC.

Notes on this clonotype: With a much larger clone just one base away, this may be a read error. The chain employs TRBV27 and TRBJ2-7, with a tentative D call TRBD2 (5 bases). Germline V gives CDR1 MNHEY, CDR2 SMNVEV (reference sequence). CDR3 length equals 13 residues. Here the CDR3 reads CASSLSGNHEQHF. CDR3 nucleotide sequence: TGTGCCAGCAGTTTATCCGGGAACCACGAGCAGCACTTC.

This clonotype was counted only a few times. This chain connects TRBV4-1 to TRBJ2-7; 11 bases line up with TRBD2. The V gene end was trimmed by 1 base and the J gene end by 1 base; junction bases not matched to a gene: 3. Germline CDR1 is MGHRA and CDR2 is YSYEKL. The CDR3 is 16 amino acids. This CDR3 is CASSQAWTSGSYEQYF. CDR3 sequence (DNA): TGCGCCAGCAGCCAAGCCTGGACTAGCGGGTCCTACGAGCAGTACTTC.

This clonotype was seen only a few times. CDR3 coding DNA: TGCGCCAGCAGCCCGACCGGCAGTCGCTCTGGGGCCAACGTCCTGACTTTC. Its translation is CASSPTGSRSGANVLTF. This rearrangement joins TRBV4-1 to TRBJ2-6; D is ambiguous. This CDR3 is built from 17 residues. Germline CDR1 MGHRA, CDR2 YSYEKL. V lost 4 bases, J lost 0 bases, and 13 bases lay in between.

Notes on this clonotype: Germline and junction disagree at one end, which may indicate a read error. The J gene is TRBJ1-1, the V gene TRBV14; no reliable D call. The CDR3 sequence is 11 residues long. CDR1 is SGHDN and CDR2 is FVKESK in the germline V gene. The CDR3 region has the DNA TGTGCCAGCAGCCAAGGCACTGAAGCTCTCTTT. Residues: CASSQGTEALF. The variable domain in full, completed from reference TRBV14 and TRBJ1-1, reads EAGVTQFPSHSVIEKGQTVTLRCDPISGHDNLYWYRRVMGKEIKFLLHFVKESKQDESGMPNNRFLAERTGGTYSTLKVQPAELEDSGVYFCASSQGTEALFGQGTRLTVV.

This clonotype has more than one count but fewer than ten. The chain couples TRBV7-3 to TRBJ2-1; no reliable D call. Per the germline V gene, CDR1 is SGHTA and CDR2 is FQGTGA. The CDR3 length is 16 residues. Between the trimmed V and J ends, which lost 2 bases and 0 bases, there was a span of 11 bases. Written as DNA, the CDR3 is TGTGCCAGCAGCTTAGGTGCGAGGAGCTCCTACAATGAGCAGTTCTTC. It codes for CASSLGARSSYNEQFF.

The table lists this clonotype with a few counts. The chain joins TRBV28 to TRBJ2-5; D perhaps matches TRBD1 (6 bases). The CDR3 contains 16 residues. Trimming removed 4 bases from V and 4 bases from J, with 19 bases in between. CDR1 is MDHEN and CDR2 is SYDVKM in the germline V gene. The CDR3 here is CASSSPAQQGRETQYF. CDR3 DNA: TGTGCCAGCAGTTCCCCGGCCCAACAGGGCCGAGAGACCCAGTACTTC. Supplemented by reference TRBV28 and TRBJ2-5, the full variable domain reads DVKVTQSSRYLVKRTGEKVFLECVQDMDHENMFWYRQDPGLGLRLIYFSYDVKMKEKGDIPEGYSVSREKKERFSLILESASTNQTSMYLCASSSPAQQGRETQYFGPGTRLLVL.

This chain links TRBV7-2 with TRBJ2-1; D may match TRBD1 or TRBD2 (6 bases each). The V end was cut by 2 bases, the J end by 0 bases, with 11 bases between. This CDR3 has 16 amino acids. Germline lookup yields CDR1 SGHTA and CDR2 FQGNSA. The DNA for the CDR3 is TGTGCCAGCAGCTTACTAGGGGGGAGCTCCTACAATGAGCAGTTCTTC. Translation gives CASSLLGGSSYNEQFF.

The rearrangement joins TRBV12-3 or TRBV12-4 to TRBJ2-1; D unclear. CDR3 length: 12 residues. Between the trimmed V and J ends, which lost 4 bases and 5 bases, there was a span of 6 bases. The CDR3 bases are TGTGCCAGCAGTTACATCGACAATGAGCAGTTCTTC. This translates into CASSYIDNEQFF.

This clonotype was seen ten or more times. V and J are TRBV7-9 and TRBJ1-2; unclear D gene. The CDR3 spans 12 residues. V lost 1 base to trimming and J lost 6 bases, with 6 bases between them. Germline CDR1 is SEHNR and CDR2 is FQNEAQ (reference sequence). Written as DNA, the CDR3 is TGTGCCAGCAGCTTAGAGACTCATGGCTACACCTTC. Translating gives CASSLETHGYTF.

This clonotype was detected a few times. The V and J genes are TRBV7-9 and TRBJ1-5; TRBD1 matches 8 bases. The CDR3 has 16 residues. V dropped 2 bases and J dropped 4; count of bases not matched to a gene: 7. Per germline, CDR1 SEHNR and CDR2 FQNEAQ (reference sequence). CDR3 loop: CASSLSPGGLNQPQHF. CDR3 sequence (DNA): TGTGCCAGCAGCTTAAGTCCAGGGGGCTTGAATCAGCCCCAGCATTTT. The variable domain in full, completed from reference TRBV7-9 and TRBJ1-5, reads DTGVSQNPRHKITKRGQNVTFRCDPISEHNRLYWYRQTLGQGPEFLTYFQNEAQLEKSRLLSDRFSAERPKGSFSTLEIQRTEQGDSAMYLCASSLSPGGLNQPQHFGDGTRLSIL.

The rearrangement links TRBV28 to TRBJ2-3, with TRBD2 identical over 8 bases. The length of the CDR3 is 13 residues. Germline lookup yields CDR1 MDHEN and CDR2 SYDVKM. Trimming took 6 bases from V and 8 from J; bases not matched to a gene: 7. The chain's CDR3 is CASSYPAGGTQYF. Here the CDR3 DNA reads TGTGCCAGCAGCTACCCCGCGGGGGGTACGCAGTATTTT.

This clonotype turned up a few times. This chain uses TRBV28 with TRBJ2-1; D is unresolved. Deletions cut 1 base from V and 8 bases from J, with 12 bases between. Germline V gene lookup returns CDR1 MDHEN and CDR2 SYDVKM. There are 14 residues in the CDR3. The chain's CDR3 is CASSLFAQLDEQFF. The DNA of the CDR3 is TGTGCCAGCAGTTTATTCGCGCAGCTCGATGAGCAGTTCTTC. The variable domain in full, completed from reference TRBV28 and TRBJ2-1, reads DVKVTQSSRYLVKRTGEKVFLECVQDMDHENMFWYRQDPGLGLRLIYFSYDVKMKEKGDIPEGYSVSREKKERFSLILESASTNQTSMYLCASSLFAQLDEQFFGPGTRLTVL.

The gene calls are TRBV5-1 and TRBJ1-5; a weak D match, TRBD1 (6 bases). Trimming removed 2 bases at V and 7 bases at J, with 10 bases between. CDR3 length: 13 amino acids. The germline V gene has CDR1 SGHRS and CDR2 YFSETQ. CDR3 bases: TGCGCCAGCAGCTTTGAGGGGGGACAGCCCCAGCATTTT. Translated, it gives CASSFEGGQPQHF.

This clonotype was counted between two and nine times. The rearrangement joins TRBV27 to TRBJ2-7; TRBD2 aligns across 10 bases. CDR3 length: 15 amino acids. Germline CDR1 is MNHEY and CDR2 is SMNVEV (reference sequence). Trimming at V came to 6 bases and at J to 1 base, leaving 6 bases not matched to a gene. This chain's CDR3 is CASRSLAGVSYEQYF. The CDR3 nucleotides read TGTGCCAGCAGAAGTCTAGCGGGAGTTTCCTACGAGCAGTACTTC.

This clonotype was observed once. A single base separates this from a much larger clone, so it may be a read error. The chain employs TRBV28 and TRBJ2-5; D remains unclear. Between the trimmed V and J ends, which lost 6 bases and 1 base, there was a span of 15 bases. This CDR3 contains 15 residues. Looked up from germline, CDR1 is MDHEN and CDR2 is SYDVKM. The CDR3 protein is CASSPRADPQETQYF. The CDR3 coding sequence is TGTGCCAGCAGCCCCCGGGCGGATCCCCAAGAGACCCAGTACTTC.

This clonotype occurred a few times. The chain carries TRBV6-6 and TRBJ2-5, with TRBD2 matching over 9 bases. The V segment lost 1 base and the J segment 5 bases; nucleotides outside the gene matches: 14. CDR3 size: 18 residues. Germline-derived CDR1 and CDR2 are MNHNY and SVGAGI (reference sequence). The CDR3 is CASSYLPAGGRTRETQYF. The CDR3 DNA reads as TGTGCCAGCAGTTACTTACCAGCGGGAGGTCGAACTCGGGAGACCCAGTACTTC.

The chain has TRBV15 and TRBJ2-7; the D is unclear. Trimming cost V 1 base and J 3 bases, with 10 bases left between them. From germline, CDR1 is LNHNV and CDR2 YYDKDF (reference sequence). The CDR3 is 14 residues long. CDR3 bases: TGTGCCACCAGCAGAGTTGCAGTCTACTACGAGCAGTACTTC. This gives the protein CATSRVAVYYEQYF. The variable domain in full, with the rest retrieved from reference TRBV15 and TRBJ2-7, is DAMVIQNPRYQVTQFGKPVTLSCSQTLNHNVMYWYQQKSSQAPKLLFHYYDKDFNNEADTPDNFQSRRPNTSFCFLDIRSPGLGDTAMYLCATSRVAVYYEQYFGPGTRLTVT.

This clonotype has only a few counts. In nucleotides, the CDR3 is TGCGCCAGCAGCTCTGGACAGGGGAACTACGAGCAGTACTTC. This encodes CASSSGQGNYEQYF. The chain is built from TRBV4-3 and TRBJ2-7, with 9 bases fitting TRBD1. V lost 5 bases, J lost 3 bases, and 5 bases stayed unmatched. Germline V gene lookup returns CDR1 LGHNA and CDR2 YSLEER. The CDR3 runs to 14 residues.

This clonotype has more than one count but fewer than ten. This chain uses TRBV20-1 with TRBJ1-2; D is unclear. The CDR3 sequence is 14 residues long. Germline CDR1 DFQATT, CDR2 SNEGSKA (reference sequence). V gave up 4 bases and J gave up 4 bases, with 16 bases separating them. CDR3 nucleotides: TGCAGTGCTATCAGGAGTCAGAACGCCTATGGCTACACCTTC. Translating it yields CSAIRSQNAYGYTF.

On this clonotype: A read error may produce the germline difference seen at one junction end. The chain couples TRBV28 to TRBJ1-6; D is unresolved. This CDR3 has 18 residues. Germline CDR1 and CDR2: MDHEN and SYDVKM. The CDR3 region is CASDAMSRPAFYSSPLHF. The CDR3 DNA sequence: TGTGCCAGCGACGCGATGAGCAGGCCGGCATTCTATAGTTCACCCCTCCACTTT. Together with reference TRBV28 and TRBJ1-6, the CDR3 gives the full variable domain: DVKVTQSSRYLVKRTGEKVFLECVQDMDHENMFWYRQDPGLGLRLIYFSYDVKMKEKGDIPEGYSVSREKKERFSLILESASTNQTSMYLCASDAMSRPAFYSSPLHFGNGTRLTVT.

This clonotype was found a few times. This chain uses TRBV25-1 with TRBJ1-3; D remains ambiguous. V was shortened by 3 bases and J by 3 bases, with 15 bases between the two germline ends. In germline, CDR1 is MGHDK, CDR2 SYGVNS. This CDR3 region has 16 residues. CDR3 bases: TGTGCCAGCAGTGAGCCCGGTATCCCGGGTGGAAACACCATATATTTT. It specifies CASSEPGIPGGNTIYF.